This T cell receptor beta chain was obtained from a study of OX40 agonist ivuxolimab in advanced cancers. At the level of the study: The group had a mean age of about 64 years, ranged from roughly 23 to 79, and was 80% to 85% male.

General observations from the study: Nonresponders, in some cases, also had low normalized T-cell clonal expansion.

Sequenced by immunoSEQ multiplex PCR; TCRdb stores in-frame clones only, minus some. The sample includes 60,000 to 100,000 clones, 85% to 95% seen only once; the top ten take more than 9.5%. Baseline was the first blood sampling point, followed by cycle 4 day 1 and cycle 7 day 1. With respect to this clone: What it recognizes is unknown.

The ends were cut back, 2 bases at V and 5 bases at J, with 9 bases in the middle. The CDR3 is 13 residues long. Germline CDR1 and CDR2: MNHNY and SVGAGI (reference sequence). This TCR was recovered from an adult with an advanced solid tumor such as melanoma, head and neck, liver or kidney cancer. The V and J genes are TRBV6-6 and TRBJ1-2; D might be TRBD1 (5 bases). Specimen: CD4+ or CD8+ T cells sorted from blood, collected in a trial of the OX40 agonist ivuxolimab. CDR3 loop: CASSYPGFYGYTF. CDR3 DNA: TGTGCCAGCAGTTACCCAGGGTTTTATGGCTACACCTTC.